This is a list of T cell receptor beta chains from one sample in a study of vaccination and CD4 T cells after COVID-19. These receptors are not linked to any known antigen. TCRdb analysed the PCR reads with MiXCR anew, one entry per CDR3 protein. Here the sample spans around 16,000 distinct CDR3 sequences, around 50% being singletons. Here the sequenced sample was CD4+ T cells from blood, cultured in vitro, taken before SARS-CoV-2 vaccination. These receptors were taken from a human donor who had recovered from COVID-19. Each CDR3 is given with its conserved first and last residue. A D gene is named only where the DNA matches it firmly. Some rows have no size entry. The others give once, few or many, or a class for an expanded clone.

clone_size	v_call	cdr3_length	j_call	d_call	cdr3_aa	cdr3_nt
NA	TRBV20-1	12	TRBJ1-1	NA	CSAKVGDTEAFF	TGCAGTGCTAAGGTCGGGGACACTGAAGCTTTCTTT
NA	TRBV6-2/TRBV6-3	12	TRBJ1-2	NA	CASEDEGYGYTF	TGTGCCAGCGAGGATGAGGGCTATGGCTACACCTTC
NA	TRBV4-3	15	TRBJ1-2	NA	CASSQEFTINYGYTF	TGCGCCAGCAGCCAAGAATTCACAATCAACTATGGCTACACCTTC
NA	TRBV11-3	12	TRBJ2-1	NA	CASSFGRGEQFF	TGTGCCAGCAGCTTTGGGCGCGGTGAGCAGTTCTTC
NA	TRBV11-2	13	TRBJ2-1	NA	CASSLGLGAEQFF	TGTGCCAGCAGCTTAGGTCTAGGCGCTGAGCAGTTCTTC
few	TRBV6-1	14	TRBJ2-5	TRBD2	CASSPVLAGKTQYF	TGTGCCAGCAGTCCGGTGCTAGCGGGAAAGACCCAGTACTTC
NA	TRBV20-1	14	TRBJ2-5	TRBD1	CSCGAVGQQETQYF	TGCAGTTGCGGTGCTGTGGGACAGCAAGAGACCCAGTACTTC
NA	TRBV4-3	18	TRBJ2-2	NA	CASSQEAGASVSTGELFF	TGCGCCAGCAGCCAAGAAGCCGGGGCTAGCGTGAGCACCGGGGAGCTGTTTTTT
once	TRBV28	17	TRBJ1-1	TRBD1	CASSSGTGGLLGTEAFF	TGTGCCAGCAGTTCCGGGACAGGGGGCTTGTTGGGCACTGAAGCTTTCTTT
NA	TRBV14	13	TRBJ1-5	NA	CASSQGINQPQHF	TGTGCCAGCAGCCAAGGGATCAATCAGCCCCAGCATTTT
NA	TRBV7-6	12	TRBJ2-5	NA	CASSLTQETQYF	TGTGCCAGCAGCTTAACCCAAGAGACCCAGTACTTC
NA	TRBV5-6	15	TRBJ2-5	NA	CASSLAMGGQETQYF	TGTGCCAGCAGCTTAGCTATGGGTGGTCAAGAGACCCAGTACTTC
NA	TRBV5-5	12	TRBJ2-3	TRBD1	CASSSGGDTQYF	TGTGCCAGCAGCTCAGGGGGAGATACGCAGTATTTT
NA	TRBV4-3	18	TRBJ2-1	TRBD2	CASSQDPWGSGGVNEQFF	TGCGCCAGCAGCCAAGATCCCTGGGGTAGCGGGGGTGTCAATGAGCAGTTCTTC
NA	TRBV5-1	12	TRBJ1-2	NA	CASSTDNYGYTF	TGCGCCAGCAGCACGGACAACTATGGCTACACCTTC
few	TRBV18	16	TRBJ1-5	NA	CASSPPSKGFNQPQHF	TGTGCCAGCTCACCACCTTCTAAGGGATTCAATCAGCCCCAGCATTTT
NA	TRBV20-1	13	TRBJ1-1	NA	CSARDTVSDEAFF	TGCAGTGCTAGAGATACGGTATCGGACGAAGCTTTCTTT
NA	TRBV7-8	14	TRBJ2-7	NA	CASSLRPSSYEQYF	TGTGCCAGCAGCTTAAGGCCCAGCTCCTACGAGCAGTACTTC
NA	TRBV6-2/TRBV6-3	13	TRBJ2-7	NA	CASARGTNYEQYF	TGTGCCAGCGCGCGTGGGACCAACTACGAGCAGTACTTC
NA	TRBV2	15	TRBJ1-5	NA	CASSYGTAWGQPQHF	TGTGCCAGCAGTTACGGGACCGCCTGGGGCCAGCCCCAGCATTTT
NA	TRBV10-3	16	TRBJ2-1	TRBD2	CAIRKQVTSADGEQFF	TGTGCCATCAGGAAGCAGGTAACTAGCGCGGACGGTGAGCAGTTCTTC
NA	TRBV5-1	17	TRBJ2-3	NA	CASSLEGGLLFTDTQYF	TGCGCCAGCAGCTTGGAGGGGGGACTACTATTCACAGATACGCAGTATTTT
NA	TRBV6-5	15	TRBJ1-1	NA	CASSYSWEVNTEAFF	TGTGCCAGCAGTTACTCGTGGGAAGTGAACACTGAAGCTTTCTTT
NA	TRBV5-1	15	TRBJ1-4	NA	CASSPFREGNEKLFF	TGCGCCAGCAGCCCGTTTAGGGAGGGGAATGAAAAACTGTTTTTT
NA	TRBV19	13	TRBJ2-7	TRBD2	CASRDTSAYEQYF	TGTGCCAGTAGAGATACTAGCGCCTACGAGCAGTACTTC
NA	TRBV7-2	15	TRBJ1-6	NA	CASSQARGYNSPLHF	TGTGCCAGCAGCCAGGCTCGGGGTTATAATTCACCCCTCCACTTT
once	TRBV12-3/TRBV12-4	14	TRBJ2-5	NA	CASSLGSGGETQYF	TGTGCCAGCAGTTTAGGGTCCGGGGGAGAGACCCAGTACTTC
NA	TRBV20-1	17	TRBJ1-5	NA	CSARGAGVGFSNQPQHF	TGCAGTGCTAGAGGGGCGGGCGTAGGGTTTAGCAATCAGCCCCAGCATTTT
NA	TRBV5-1	18	TRBJ2-7	TRBD2	CASSGGLAGGRGQHEQYF	TGCGCCAGCAGCGGGGGACTAGCGGGAGGGCGAGGTCAGCACGAGCAGTACTTC
NA	TRBV19	15	TRBJ2-3	TRBD1	CASRRQGSSTDTQYF	TGTGCCAGTAGACGACAGGGCAGTAGCACAGATACGCAGTATTTT
once	TRBV20-1	15	TRBJ2-1	TRBD2	CSASGGLASRVEQFF	TGCAGTGCTAGCGGGGGACTAGCTTCCCGGGTAGAGCAGTTCTTC
NA	TRBV20-1	12	TRBJ1-2	NA	CSASSESYGYTF	TGCAGTGCCAGCAGTGAAAGTTATGGCTACACCTTC
NA	TRBV20-1	13	TRBJ2-7	TRBD1	CSARSQGAGEQYF	TGCAGTGCTAGAAGTCAGGGGGCGGGAGAGCAGTACTTC
NA	TRBV20-1	16	TRBJ1-6	TRBD1	CSAPKAGQIYNSPLHF	TGCAGTGCCCCGAAGGCGGGACAGATTTATAATTCACCCCTCCACTTT
NA	TRBV18	16	TRBJ1-2	NA	CASSPDRRAANGGYTF	TGTGCCAGCTCACCCGACCGGCGGGCGGCTAATGGTGGCTACACCTTC
few	TRBV28	15	TRBJ1-2	NA	CASSLIRGGYYGYTF	TGTGCCAGCAGTTTAATCCGCGGGGGATACTATGGCTACACCTTC
NA	TRBV7-8	13	TRBJ2-5	NA	CASSLGPMETQYF	TGTGCCAGCAGCTTGGGTCCAATGGAGACCCAGTACTTC
NA	TRBV7-3	16	TRBJ2-2	TRBD2	CASSRGLAGNTGELFF	TGTGCCAGCAGCAGGGGACTAGCGGGGAACACCGGGGAGCTGTTTTTT
few	TRBV28	17	TRBJ2-3	TRBD2	CASSLEASGTSTDTQYF	TGTGCCAGCAGTTTAGAGGCTAGCGGAACTAGCACAGATACGCAGTATTTT
NA	TRBV19	13	TRBJ1-1	NA	CASSFRQNTEAFF	TGTGCCAGTAGTTTCCGACAGAACACTGAAGCTTTCTTT
few	TRBV7-7	16	TRBJ2-2	TRBD1	CASSLLTGELSGELFF	TGTGCCAGCAGCTTACTGACAGGGGAGTTGTCCGGGGAGCTGTTTTTT
NA	TRBV7-9	15	TRBJ2-5	TRBD2	CASSSSGINQETQYF	TGTGCCAGCAGCTCTAGCGGGATTAACCAAGAGACCCAGTACTTC
NA	TRBV9	15	TRBJ2-1	NA	CASSVLTSSYNEQFF	TGTGCCAGCAGCGTATTGACTTCCTCCTACAATGAGCAGTTCTTC
once	TRBV19	13	TRBJ2-1	TRBD2	CASSPTSVSEQFF	TGTGCCAGTAGCCCGACTAGCGTGAGTGAGCAGTTCTTC
NA	TRBV10-1	14	TRBJ1-1	TRBD1	CASSATGVGTEAFF	TGCGCCAGCAGTGCGACAGGGGTCGGTACTGAAGCTTTCTTT
once	TRBV20-1	14	TRBJ2-7	NA	CSARVTGISYEQYF	TGCAGTGCTAGAGTAACGGGGATCTCCTACGAGCAGTACTTC
NA	TRBV7-2	15	TRBJ2-7	NA	CASSLRKEGTYEQYF	TGTGCCAGCAGCCTTCGGAAGGAGGGGACCTACGAGCAGTACTTC
NA	TRBV11-1	18	TRBJ1-2	TRBD1	CASSPRTRKTGGLSGYTF	TGTGCCAGCAGCCCCCGAACGAGAAAGACAGGGGGACTGTCTGGCTACACCTTC
few	TRBV20-1	12	TRBJ2-2	TRBD2	CSVTSGGGELFF	TGCAGTGTAACTAGCGGGGGCGGGGAGCTGTTTTTT
NA	TRBV5-4	17	TRBJ2-1	TRBD2	CASSSGLAGGGGNEQFF	TGTGCCAGCAGCTCGGGACTAGCGGGAGGGGGGGGGAATGAGCAGTTCTTC
NA	TRBV18	15	TRBJ1-1	TRBD1	CASSPRDRDGTEAFF	TGTGCCAGCTCACCAAGGGACAGGGATGGCACTGAAGCTTTCTTT
NA	TRBV6-1	14	TRBJ2-2	TRBD2	CASRASGSIGELFF	TGTGCCAGCAGGGCTAGCGGGAGCATCGGGGAGCTGTTTTTT
NA	TRBV20-1	16	TRBJ2-1	TRBD2	CSARDLGTTTYNEQFF	TGCAGTGCTAGAGATTTGGGGACTACTACCTACAATGAGCAGTTCTTC
NA	TRBV7-2	14	TRBJ2-7	TRBD2	CASTGGRASVEQYF	TGTGCCAGCACCGGCGGGAGGGCCTCCGTTGAGCAGTACTTC